The 26 T cell receptor beta chains listed next were all sequenced from one sample in a study of T cells in Graves' hyperthyroidism and ophthalmopathy. RNA transcripts were the template for amplifying TCR beta CDR3 regions. TCR CDR3 underwent first-round RT-PCR with the HTBI primer set. TCRdb called the multiplex PCR reads again in MiXCR, with one record for every CDR3 protein. This repertoire shows under 750,000 distinct CDR3 sequences, roughly a sixth found once; its top ten account for 16%. Specimen: blood. Receptor source: a woman aged 45-59 years with Graves' hyperthyroidism that later progressed to Graves' ophthalmopathy.

In its sample, this clonotype was seen a few times. The chain carries TRBV5-8 and TRBJ2-1; D is possibly TRBD1 or TRBD2 (5 bases each). The CDR3 is 11 amino acids. Trimming took off 7 bases at V and 7 bases at J, with 9 bases between the two ends. The germline V gene encodes CDR1 SGHTS and CDR2 YDEGEE. CDR3 loop: CASEGWNEQFF. CDR3 bases: TGTGCCAGCGAGGGGTGGAATGAGCAGTTCTTC.

There are many counts of this clonotype. The genes are TRBV7-2 and TRBJ1-5; D is undetermined. This CDR3 region has 14 residues. Trimming cost V 1 base and J 6 bases, with 10 bases left between them. From germline, CDR1 is SGHTA and CDR2 FQGNSA. The CDR3 is CASSLEYIGQPQHF. CDR3 bases: TGTGCCAGCAGCTTAGAGTATATCGGTCAGCCCCAGCATTTT.

This clonotype appeared many times. The gene calls are TRBV5-1 and TRBJ2-3; D not certain. V shed 0 bases and J shed 4 bases, with 12 bases lying between them. The CDR3 spans 15 residues. Germline V gene data show CDR1 as SGHRS and CDR2 as YFSETQ. The chain's CDR3 is CASSLDYVRADTQYF. The CDR3 region has the DNA TGCGCCAGCAGCTTGGATTACGTTCGAGCAGATACGCAGTATTTT.

The rearrangement links TRBV27 to TRBJ1-5; maybe TRBD1 (6 bases). CDR1 and CDR2 from the germline V gene are MNHEY and SMNVEV (reference sequence). The ends were cut back, 8 bases at V and 4 bases at J, with 12 bases in the middle. The CDR3 consists of 13 residues. The CDR3 nucleotides are TGTGCCAGCGGTTACAGGGAAAATCAGCCCCAGCATTTT. It yields the protein CASGYRENQPQHF.

As for this clonotype: A much larger clone differs from this one at a single base, so this may be a read error. This chain connects TRBV11-2 to TRBJ2-1; the match to TRBD2 covers 7 bases. The CDR3 consists of 15 residues. CDR1 and CDR2 from the germline V gene are SGHAT and FQNNGV. Trimming removed 5 bases from V and 3 bases from J; junction bases left unmatched: 7. The CDR3 sequence is CASSMSGENYNEQFF. For the CDR3, the DNA is TGTGCCAGCAGCATGAGCGGGGAAAACTACAATGAGCAGTTCTTC. The full variable domain, its missing parts supplied by reference TRBV11-2 and TRBJ2-1, is EAGVAQSPRYKIIEKRQSVAFWCNPISGHATLYWYQQILGQGPKLLIQFQNNGVVDDSQLPKDRFSAERLKGVDSTLKIQPAKLEDSAVYLCASSMSGENYNEQFFGPGTRLTVL.

J is TRBJ2-3 and V is TRBV10-2; 7 bases match TRBD2. J gave up 4 bases and V 6 bases, and 10 bases lay outside the gene matches. Looked up from germline, CDR1 is WSHSY and CDR2 is SAAADI. This CDR3 contains 15 residues. The CDR3 DNA reads TGCGCCAGCAGCCCACTCACGGGGGGATCAGATACGCAGTATTTT. Protein sequence: CASSPLTGGSDTQYF.

As regards this clonotype: This could be a read error, since a much larger clone is one nucleotide away. This chain joins TRBV13 and TRBJ2-7; possibly TRBD1 for D (6 bases). This CDR3 is built from 15 residues. Germline CDR1 is PRHDT and CDR2 is FYEKMQ (reference sequence). CDR3 amino acids: CTSSAHRASSYEQYF. The CDR3 region has the DNA TGTACCAGCAGCGCTCACAGGGCGAGCTCCTACGAGCAGTACTTC. Drawing the rest from reference TRBV13 and TRBJ2-7, the complete variable domain is AAGVIQSPRHLIKEKRETATLKCYPIPRHDTVYWYQQGPGQDPQFLISFYEKMQSDKGSIPDRFSAQQFSDYHSELNMSSLELGDSALYFCTSSAHRASSYEQYFGPGTRLTVT.

This clonotype turned up a few times. This chain connects TRBV19 to TRBJ1-1; maybe TRBD1 (5 bases). Germline assignment: CDR1 LNHDA and CDR2 SQIVND (reference sequence). This CDR3 has 13 amino acids. With 7 bases removed from V and 8 bases from J, the gap between germline ends came to 17 bases. CDR3 in DNA: TGTGCCAGTAACTGGCTGGGGGAGTCGGAAGCTTTCTTT. It is translated as CASNWLGESEAFF.

This clonotype came up many times. V is TRBV2 and J is TRBJ1-2, with D tentatively TRBD1 (5 bases). The CDR3 sequence is 14 residues long. Trimming left V 7 bases short and J 1 base short, with 13 bases between. Germline values: CDR1 SNHLY, CDR2 FYNNEI. The CDR3 loop is CASIRDADNYGYTF. The DNA for the CDR3 is TGTGCCAGCATCCGGGACGCCGATAACTATGGCTACACCTTC.

This clonotype was counted ten times or more. The chain has TRBV12-3 or TRBV12-4 and TRBJ1-2, with 10 positions matching TRBD1. Trimming cost V 5 bases and J 6 bases; bases outside gene matches: 15. The CDR3 is 17 amino acids. CDR3 sequence (DNA): TGTGCCAGCAGTCCATGGACAGGGGGAGTTGTGGGGCATGGCTACACCTTC. Translated: CASSPWTGGVVGHGYTF.

This clonotype was seen at least ten times. The CDR3 loop reads CAWSLGSGGSPLHF. DNA for the CDR3: TGTGCCTGGAGCCTGGGCAGCGGGGGTTCACCCCTCCACTTT. The V and J genes are TRBV30 and TRBJ1-6, with D possibly TRBD1 on 5 matching bases. Germline V gene lookup returns CDR1 GTSNPN and CDR2 SVGIG (reference sequence). The CDR3 has 14 residues. V lost 3 bases, J lost 9 bases, and 15 bases lay in between.

This chain uses TRBV4-1 with TRBJ1-1; D not resolved. Trimming removed 2 bases from V and 0 bases from J, with 16 bases in between. Per germline, CDR1 MGHRA and CDR2 YSYEKL. The CDR3 has 17 residues. This CDR3 is CASSQSSLWTMNTEAFF. The CDR3 nucleotides read TGCGCCAGCAGCCAATCCTCCCTCTGGACGATGAACACTGAAGCTTTCTTT.

This clonotype was seen only a few times. This chain links TRBV10-3 with TRBJ2-4; D ambiguous. Trimming left V 3 bases short and J 7 bases short, with 13 bases between. Germline V gives CDR1 ENHRY, CDR2 SYGVKD. CDR3 length equals 14 residues. The CDR3 DNA reads TGTGCCATCAGTGATCCTGCTAGAAACAACATTCAGTACTTC. It specifies CAISDPARNNIQYF.

This clonotype has only a few counts. The chain is built from TRBV19 and TRBJ1-1; D remains ambiguous. CDR1 and CDR2 (germline): LNHDA, SQIVND (reference sequence). Trimming left V 6 bases short and J 5 bases short, with 16 bases between. The CDR3 sequence is 14 residues long. The CDR3 here is CASRQVHSQTEAFF. The CDR3 bases are TGTGCCAGTAGACAAGTCCACTCCCAGACTGAAGCTTTCTTT.

CDR3 sequence (DNA): TGTGCCAGCAGCCAGGGGGGAAAACTGTTTTTT. Amino acids: CASSQGGKLFF. This sequence joins TRBV7-2 and TRBJ1-4, with TRBD1 identical over 7 bases. The CDR3 is 11 amino acids. Germline CDR1 SGHTA, CDR2 FQGNSA. Unmatched junction bases numbered 1, after V lost 5 bases and J lost 10 bases.

The rearrangement uses TRBV30 and TRBJ1-6; 7 bases are a match to TRBD1. Per the germline V gene, CDR1 is GTSNPN and CDR2 is SVGIG (reference sequence). The J segment lost 10 bases and the V segment lost 5 bases, leaving 8 bases of the junction unmatched. The CDR3 totals 13 residues. The CDR3 bases are TGTGCCTGGCTGAGACAGGGAGGATCACCCCTCCACTTT. Its protein is CAWLRQGGSPLHF.

In its sample, this clonotype was seen a few times. CDR3 DNA: TGTGCCAGCAGTCTCGGCGGGAGGTCCAGCAATCAGCCCCAGCATTTT. Its translation is CASSLGGRSSNQPQHF. The J gene is TRBJ1-5, the V gene TRBV6-1; D remains unclear. CDR3 size: 16 residues. The V end was cut by 5 bases, the J end by 1 base, with 15 bases between. CDR1 MNHNS and CDR2 SASEGT come from the germline V gene.

The chain links TRBV7-9 to TRBJ1-2; D remains unclear. This CDR3 has 15 residues. V lost 1 base to trimming and J lost 1 base, with 10 bases between them. From germline, CDR1 is SEHNR and CDR2 FQNEAQ (reference sequence). As DNA, the CDR3 is TGTGCCAGCAGCTTAGGACCCACCTTTAACTATGGCTACACCTTC. It codes for CASSLGPTFNYGYTF.

The chain uses TRBV5-8 and TRBJ1-2; D not certain. Deletions cut 9 bases from V and 4 bases from J, with 16 bases between. Germline V lookup: CDR1 SGHTS, CDR2 YDEGEE. The CDR3 is 13 residues long. This CDR3 is CATAPRVGYGYTF. Written as DNA, the CDR3 is TGTGCCACCGCCCCGCGGGTGGGCTATGGCTACACCTTC.

This clonotype was counted ten times or more. The rearrangement links TRBV7-9 to TRBJ1-1; 9 nucleotides match TRBD1. Germline V CDR1 and CDR2: SEHNR, FQNEAQ (reference sequence). V gave up 4 bases and J gave up 3 bases; unmatched junction bases: 6. The CDR3 length is 15 residues. CDR3 coding DNA: TGTGCCAGCAGCTCAACAGGGGGCGCGGACACTGAAGCTTTCTTT. Translating it yields CASSSTGGADTEAFF.

The chain uses TRBV12-5 and TRBJ2-1, with a possible D match to TRBD2 (5 bases). Germline V gene data show CDR1 as LGHNT and CDR2 as FRNRAP. This CDR3 has 16 amino acids. V lost 1 base and J 5 bases, leaving 15 bases between the germline ends. The CDR3 region has the DNA TGTGCTAGTGGTTTGGAAACCGGGGTGTTCAACAATGAGCAGTTCTTC. It is translated as CASGLETGVFNNEQFF.

This clonotype was observed once. CDR3 region: CASVRDRGTDTQYF. The DNA of the CDR3 is TGTGCCAGTGTGCGGGACAGGGGAACAGATACGCAGTATTTT. The rearrangement links TRBV3-1 to TRBJ2-3, with 10 bases that match TRBD1. Germline values: CDR1 LGHDT, CDR2 YNNKEL (reference sequence). The V segment lost 9 bases and the J segment 3 bases; nucleotides outside the gene matches: 6. The CDR3 runs 14 residues.

V gene TRBV12-5 combines with J gene TRBJ1-1; no firm D call. The CDR3 contains 13 residues. CDR1 and CDR2 from the germline V gene are LGHNT and FRNRAP. Trimming took off 6 bases at V and 0 bases at J, with 8 bases between the two ends. CDR3 bases: TGTGCTAGTGGCTCCAGCATGAACACTGAAGCTTTCTTT. Translating it yields CASGSSMNTEAFF.

This clonotype was counted once. This chain joins TRBV10-1 and TRBJ1-2; unclear D gene. The CDR3 is 14 amino acids. The V end lost 5 bases, the J end lost 5 bases, and 15 bases lay between the germline ends. Looked up from germline, CDR1 is WNHNN and CDR2 is SYGVQD (reference sequence). The CDR3 loop is CASSPTRLPYGYTF. Written as DNA, the CDR3 is TGCGCCAGCAGTCCGACACGTCTACCATATGGCTACACCTTC.

To note about this clonotype: Germline is not matched at one junction end, which may reflect a read error. The chain is built from TRBV6-5 and TRBJ2-5; 7 bases match TRBD1. The germline V gene has CDR1 MNHEY and CDR2 SVGAGI. The CDR3 contains 15 residues. The CDR3 here is CASGYSGTAQETQYF. CDR3 bases: TGTGCCAGCGGTTACTCAGGGACAGCGCAAGAGACCCAGTACTTC.

This clonotype was seen at least ten times. V and J are TRBV5-1 and TRBJ1-1; D gene unclear. Germline loops: CDR1 SGHRS, CDR2 YFSETQ. The CDR3 extends over 13 amino acids. V lost 4 bases and J lost 4, with 11 bases in between. CDR3 in amino acids: CASSLSLSTEAFF. The CDR3 nucleotides are TGCGCCAGCAGCCTGAGCTTGAGCACTGAAGCTTTCTTT.